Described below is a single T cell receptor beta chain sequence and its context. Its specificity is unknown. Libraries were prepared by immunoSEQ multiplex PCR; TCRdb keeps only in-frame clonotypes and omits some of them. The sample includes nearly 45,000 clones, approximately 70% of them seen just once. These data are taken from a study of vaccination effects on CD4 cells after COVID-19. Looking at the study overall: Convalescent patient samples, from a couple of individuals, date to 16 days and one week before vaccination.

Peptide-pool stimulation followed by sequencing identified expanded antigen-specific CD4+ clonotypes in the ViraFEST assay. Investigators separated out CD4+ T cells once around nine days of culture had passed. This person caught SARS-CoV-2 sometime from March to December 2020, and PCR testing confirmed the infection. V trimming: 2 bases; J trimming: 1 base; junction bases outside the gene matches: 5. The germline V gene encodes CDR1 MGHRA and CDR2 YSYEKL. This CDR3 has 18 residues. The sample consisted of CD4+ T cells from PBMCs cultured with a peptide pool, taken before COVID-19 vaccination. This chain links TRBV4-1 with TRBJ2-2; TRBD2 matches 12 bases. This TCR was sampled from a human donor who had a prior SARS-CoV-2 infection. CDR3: CASSQRAGLAGNTGELFF. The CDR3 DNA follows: TGCGCCAGCAGCCAACGAGCGGGACTAGCGGGGAACACCGGGGAGCTGTTTTTT.